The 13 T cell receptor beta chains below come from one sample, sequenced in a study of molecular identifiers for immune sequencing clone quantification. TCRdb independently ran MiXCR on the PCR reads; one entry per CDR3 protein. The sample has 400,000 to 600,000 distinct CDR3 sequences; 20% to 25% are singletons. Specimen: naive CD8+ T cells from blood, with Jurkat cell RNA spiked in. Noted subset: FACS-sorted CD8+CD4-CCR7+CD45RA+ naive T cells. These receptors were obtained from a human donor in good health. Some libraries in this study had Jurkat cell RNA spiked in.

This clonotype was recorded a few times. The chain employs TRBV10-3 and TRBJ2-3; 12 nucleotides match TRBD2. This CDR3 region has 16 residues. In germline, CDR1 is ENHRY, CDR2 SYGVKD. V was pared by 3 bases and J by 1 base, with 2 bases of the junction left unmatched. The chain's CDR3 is CAISEPSGRGTDTQYF. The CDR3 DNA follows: TGTGCCATCAGTGAACCTAGCGGGAGGGGCACAGATACGCAGTATTTT.

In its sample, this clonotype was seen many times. The CDR3 loop is CASSPIGWGGVQETQYF. CDR3 sequence (DNA): TGTGCCAGCAGCCCCATCGGGTGGGGCGGGGTCCAAGAGACCCAGTACTTC. The chain links TRBV7-8 to TRBJ2-5; D may be TRBD2 (6 bases). CDR1 and CDR2 from the germline V gene are SGHVS and FQNEAQ. CDR3 length: 17 residues. The V end was cut by 5 bases, the J end by 1 base, with 20 bases between.

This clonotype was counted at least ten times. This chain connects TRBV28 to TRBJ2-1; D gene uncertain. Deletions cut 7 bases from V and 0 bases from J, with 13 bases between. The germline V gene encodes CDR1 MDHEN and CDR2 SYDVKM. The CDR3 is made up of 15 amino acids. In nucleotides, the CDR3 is TGTGCCAGCACCCCTGGCACCAGCTCCTACAATGAGCAGTTCTTC. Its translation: CASTPGTSSYNEQFF.

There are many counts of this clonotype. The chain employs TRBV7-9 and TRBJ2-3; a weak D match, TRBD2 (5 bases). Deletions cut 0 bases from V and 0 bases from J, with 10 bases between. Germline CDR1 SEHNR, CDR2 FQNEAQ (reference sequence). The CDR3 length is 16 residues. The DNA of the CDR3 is TGTGCCAGCAGCTTAGCGCCTCGGACTAGCACAGATACGCAGTATTTT. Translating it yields CASSLAPRTSTDTQYF.

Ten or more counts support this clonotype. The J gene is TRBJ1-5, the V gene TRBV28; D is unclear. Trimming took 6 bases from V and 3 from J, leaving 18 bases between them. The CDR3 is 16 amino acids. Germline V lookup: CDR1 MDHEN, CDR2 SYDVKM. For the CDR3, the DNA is TGTGCCAGCAGCCCGGCGGGCAACGTTAACAATCAGCCCCAGCATTTT. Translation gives CASSPAGNVNNQPQHF. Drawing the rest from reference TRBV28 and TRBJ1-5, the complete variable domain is DVKVTQSSRYLVKRTGEKVFLECVQDMDHENMFWYRQDPGLGLRLIYFSYDVKMKEKGDIPEGYSVSREKKERFSLILESASTNQTSMYLCASSPAGNVNNQPQHFGDGTRLSIL.

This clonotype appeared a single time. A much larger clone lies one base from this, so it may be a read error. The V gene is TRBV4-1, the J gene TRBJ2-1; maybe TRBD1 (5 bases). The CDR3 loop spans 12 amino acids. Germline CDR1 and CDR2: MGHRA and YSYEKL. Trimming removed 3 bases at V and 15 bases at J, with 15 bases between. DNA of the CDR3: TGCGCCAGCAGCCAGGTACAGGTTGACGTGTTCTTC. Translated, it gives CASSQVQVDVFF.

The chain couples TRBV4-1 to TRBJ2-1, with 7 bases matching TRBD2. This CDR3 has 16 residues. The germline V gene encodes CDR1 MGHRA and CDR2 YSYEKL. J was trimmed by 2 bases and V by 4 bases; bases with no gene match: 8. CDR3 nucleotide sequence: TGCGCCAGCAGCCGCGTGGGCGGGAGAACCTACAATGAGCAGTTCTTC. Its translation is CASSRVGGRTYNEQFF.

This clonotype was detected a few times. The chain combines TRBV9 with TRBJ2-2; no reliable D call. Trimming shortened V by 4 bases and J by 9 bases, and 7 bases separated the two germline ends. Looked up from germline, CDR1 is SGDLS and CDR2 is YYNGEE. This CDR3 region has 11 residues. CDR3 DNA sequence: TGTGCCAGCAGCACCCCGAGGGAGCTGTTTTTT. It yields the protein CASSTPRELFF.

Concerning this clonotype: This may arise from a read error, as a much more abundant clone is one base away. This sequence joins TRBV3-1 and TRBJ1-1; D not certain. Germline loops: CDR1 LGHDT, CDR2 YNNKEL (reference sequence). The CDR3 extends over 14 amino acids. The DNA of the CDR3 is TGTGCCAGCAGCCAAGATCTGGCCGAAACTGAAACTTTCTTT. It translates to CASSQDLAETETFF.

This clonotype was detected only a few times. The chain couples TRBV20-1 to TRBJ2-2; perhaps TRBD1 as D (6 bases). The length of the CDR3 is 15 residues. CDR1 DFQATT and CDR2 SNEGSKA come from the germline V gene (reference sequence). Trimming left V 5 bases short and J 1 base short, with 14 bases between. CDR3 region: CSAQRDRLNTGELFF. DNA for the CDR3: TGCAGTGCTCAAAGAGACAGGCTGAACACCGGGGAGCTGTTTTTT.

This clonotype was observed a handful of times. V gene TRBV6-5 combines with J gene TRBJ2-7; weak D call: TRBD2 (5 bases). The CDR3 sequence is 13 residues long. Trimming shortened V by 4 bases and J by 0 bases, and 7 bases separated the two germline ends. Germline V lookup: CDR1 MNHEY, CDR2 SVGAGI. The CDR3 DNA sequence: TGTGCCAGCAGTTGGGCGGGCTCCTACGAGCAGTACTTC. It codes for CASSWAGSYEQYF.

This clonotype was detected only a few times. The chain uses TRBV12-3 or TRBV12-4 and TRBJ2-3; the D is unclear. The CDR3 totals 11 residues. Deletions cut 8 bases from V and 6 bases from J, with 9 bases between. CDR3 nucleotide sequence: TGTGCCAGCTCCCAATCCGATACGCAGTATTTT. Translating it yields CASSQSDTQYF.

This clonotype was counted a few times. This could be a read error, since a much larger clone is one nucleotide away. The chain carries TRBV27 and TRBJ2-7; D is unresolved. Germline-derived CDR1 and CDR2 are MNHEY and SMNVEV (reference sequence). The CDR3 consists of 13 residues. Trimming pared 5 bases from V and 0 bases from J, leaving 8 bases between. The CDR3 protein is CASSNGPSYEQYF. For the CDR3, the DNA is TGTGCCAGCAGTAACGGGCCCTCCTACGAGCAGTACTTC.